A single T cell receptor (beta chain) is shown here with its context. Antigen specificity is unknown. TCRdb itself ran the reads through MiXCR, one entry per CDR3 protein. Of 650,000 to 900,000 distinct CDR3 sequences detected, 25% to 35% appear once; the ten largest clones hold roughly 13%. The sample belongs to a study of T cell repertoires in cytomegalovirus infection. The CDR3 covers 14 residues. Overall study findings and caveats: CMV-specific TCR beta clonotypes restricted by HLA-C dominated the ex vivo response.

The chain employs TRBV12-3 or TRBV12-4 and TRBJ1-1, with D maybe TRBD1 (5 bases). This sequence originates from a human donor in good health (CMV status not recorded). Some clones in this sample may be carry-over from other donors' samples. The sample here was cultured CD8+ T cells from PBMCs, taken from culture after CMV antigen stimulation. The CDR3 nucleotides are TGTCCACAGCGGGCAGGGTTTAAGGACACTGAAGCTTTCTTT. This codes for CPQRAGFKDTEAFF.